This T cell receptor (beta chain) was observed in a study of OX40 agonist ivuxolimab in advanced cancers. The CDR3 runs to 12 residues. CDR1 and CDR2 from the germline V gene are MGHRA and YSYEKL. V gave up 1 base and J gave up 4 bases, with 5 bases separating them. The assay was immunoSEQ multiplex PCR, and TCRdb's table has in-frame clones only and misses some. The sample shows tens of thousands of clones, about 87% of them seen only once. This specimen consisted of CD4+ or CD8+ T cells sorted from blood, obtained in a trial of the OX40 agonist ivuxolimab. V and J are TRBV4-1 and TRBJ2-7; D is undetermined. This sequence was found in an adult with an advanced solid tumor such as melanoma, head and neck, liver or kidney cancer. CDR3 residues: CASSQVGYEQYF. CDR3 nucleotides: TGCGCCAGCAGCCAAGTCGGTTACGAGCAGTACTTC.